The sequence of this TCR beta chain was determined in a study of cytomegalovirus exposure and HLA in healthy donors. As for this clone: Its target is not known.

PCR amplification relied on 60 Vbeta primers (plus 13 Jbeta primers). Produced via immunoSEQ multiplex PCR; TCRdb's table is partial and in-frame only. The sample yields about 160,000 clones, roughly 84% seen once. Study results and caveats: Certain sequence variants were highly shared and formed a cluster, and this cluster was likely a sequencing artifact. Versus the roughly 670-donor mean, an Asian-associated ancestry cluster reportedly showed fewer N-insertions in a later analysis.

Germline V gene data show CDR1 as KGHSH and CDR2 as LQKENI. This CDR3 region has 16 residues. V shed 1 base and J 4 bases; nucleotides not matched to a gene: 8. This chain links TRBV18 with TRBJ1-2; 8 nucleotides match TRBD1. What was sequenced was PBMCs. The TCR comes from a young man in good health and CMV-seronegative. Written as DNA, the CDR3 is TGTGCCAGCTCACCACTAGGGACAGGCGAAACCTATGGCTACACCTTC. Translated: CASSPLGTGETYGYTF. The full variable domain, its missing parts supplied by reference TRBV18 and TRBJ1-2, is NAGVMQNPRHLVRRRGQEARLRCSPMKGHSHVYWYRQLPEEGLKFMVYLQKENIIDESGMPKERFSAEFPKEGPSILRIQQVVRGDSAAYFCASSPLGTGETYGYTFGSGTRLTVV.